This T cell receptor (beta chain) was captured in a study of regulatory T cells in long-lasting Graves disease. Across the study: Under 3 months of antithyroid drugs had been taken by newly diagnosed Graves' patients. Broader study findings: Persistent patients shared more public clonotypes (about 3,000) than newly diagnosed patients (about 1,000).

Libraries of TCR beta came from iRepertoire HTBI primers plus Arm-PCR of CDR3 regions. TCRdb ran MiXCR on the multiplex PCR reads and lists one entry per CDR3 protein. The sample yields approximately 470,000 distinct CDR3 sequences, about 16% seen once. This CDR3 region has 15 residues. The ends were cut back, 4 bases at V and 2 bases at J, with 12 bases in the middle. The germline V gene has CDR1 LNHDA and CDR2 SQIVND (reference sequence). As for time point: newly diagnosed GD, antithyroid drugs for less than 3 months. PBMC-derived RNA was used for the TCR library. This clonotype was seen a few times. Its antigen is not known. These data are also associated with another study on T cells in Graves' hyperthyroidism and ophthalmopathy. That study adds: Investigators excluded patients with uncontrolled infection, other autoimmune disease, pregnancy or lactation. The model predicted ophthalmopathy a median approximately seven months before onset.

The V gene is TRBV19, the J gene TRBJ2-1; D is undetermined. The sequencing used peripheral blood mononuclear cells (PBMCs), collected at new diagnosis, from a patient treated with antithyroid drugs. The TCR comes from a man aged 35 to 55 with Graves disease. The CDR3 coding sequence is TGTGCCAGTAGTAAACCGAGACAAACCTACAATGAGCAGTTCTTC. The encoded protein is CASSKPRQTYNEQFF.